The present T cell receptor beta chain was sequenced within a study of blood T cell repertoires in COVID-19. Looking at the study overall: Specimens from acute and convalescent COVID-19 originated in the United States, Italy and Spain. Sources were T cells, B-cell-depleted T cells, or PBMCs; the material itself was cDNA or gDNA.

V lost 4 bases to trimming and J lost 3 bases; unmatched junction nucleotides: 16. This CDR3 is 21 amino acids long. CDR1 and CDR2 from the germline V gene are MGHRA and YSYEKL. Authors' data handling: For nucleated cells, counts were estimated from reference gene primer amplification. The protocol was immunoSEQ multiplex PCR, while the TCRdb copy is restricted to in-frame clones and leaves out a portion. Clonal size and the V and J genes are those of that table, whereas D and trimming came from the DNA. The sample yields about 360,000 clones, around 84% seen once. The sequenced sample consisted of peripheral blood. The rearrangement uses TRBV4-1 and TRBJ2-2, with TRBD2 matching 14 bases. This sequence was found in a human donor in a cohort sampled during active COVID-19. CDR3 bases: TGCGCCAGCAGCCGTCGCACCGGGGGGACTAGCGGGAGTCCTGACACCGGGGAGCTGTTTTTT. Translating it yields CASSRRTGGTSGSPDTGELFF.